This T cell receptor (beta chain) originates from a study of T-cell reconstitution after alpha-beta-depleted transplantation in children. It was with unique molecular identifiers that the TCRbeta library was prepared. Each CDR3 protein gets one entry after TCRdb re-called the PCR reads with MiXCR. The data contain 440,000 or so distinct CDR3 sequences, 43% of them singletons. V lost 7 bases and J 4 bases, leaving 14 bases between the germline ends. The CDR3 covers 13 residues. The germline V gene encodes CDR1 SQVTM and CDR2 ANQGSEA. The rearrangement links TRBV29-1 to TRBJ1-3; D not certain. The sample in question was PBMCs, obtained before TCRalphabeta/CD19-depleted stem cell transplant. The receptor comes from a girl under 10 years old with aplastic anemia, due to receive a stem cell transplant. CDR3 DNA sequence: TGCAGCGCGGGTCAGGTAGAAGGAAACACCATATATTTT. Translation gives CSAGQVEGNTIYF.